This passage covers 16 T cell receptor beta chains from one sample sequenced in a study of T cell responses to AZD1222 COVID-19 vaccine. The protocol was immunoSEQ multiplex PCR, while the TCRdb copy is restricted to in-frame clones and leaves out a portion. The repertoire includes 150,000 or so clones, 92% of them detected once, and approximately 1.1% sits in the top ten. The material sequenced was peripheral blood, taken 28 days after the second AZD1222 dose. The source is an adult who received the AZD1222 COVID-19 vaccine.

The rearrangement links TRBV12-3 or TRBV12-4 to TRBJ2-1; D might be TRBD2 (5 bases). V was shortened by 4 bases and J by 8 bases, with 6 bases between the two germline ends. This CDR3 comprises 11 residues. The CDR3 DNA is TGTGCCAGCAGTTGGGGAGATGAGCAGTTCTTC. Translation gives CASSWGDEQFF.

The chain uses TRBV5-4 and TRBJ1-1, with 7 positions matching TRBD1. Per germline, CDR1 SGHNT and CDR2 YYREEE (reference sequence). The V segment lost 3 bases and the J segment 1 base; nucleotides outside the gene matches: 3. The CDR3 covers 14 residues. CDR3 in DNA: TGTGCCAGCAGCTCGGACAGGCCGAACACTGAAGCTTTCTTT. Translated, it gives CASSSDRPNTEAFF.

The chain uses TRBV5-1 and TRBJ1-4; D remains ambiguous. CDR1 and CDR2 (germline): SGHRS, YFSETQ. V lost 0 bases and J 8 bases, leaving 8 bases between the germline ends. The CDR3 has 13 residues. CDR3 DNA sequence: TGCGCCAGCAGCTTGGGTCACGAGGAAAAACTGTTTTTT. This gives the protein CASSLGHEEKLFF.

This chain links TRBV5-1 with TRBJ1-1, with D possibly being TRBD1 (6 bases). V dropped 5 bases and J dropped 1 base, with 15 bases sitting between them. Germline CDR1 is SGHRS and CDR2 is YFSETQ. There are 15 residues in the CDR3. The DNA of the CDR3 is TGCGCCAGCAGATCCTCTGGGACACCGAACACTGAAGCTTTCTTT. This gives the protein CASRSSGTPNTEAFF.

This clone appeared once. V is TRBV3-1 (or the pseudogene TRBV3-2) and J is TRBJ2-1; D is possibly TRBD1 (6 bases). The CDR3 sequence is 19 residues long. Germline CDR1 is LGHDT and CDR2 is YNNKEL (reference sequence). The V and J ends lost 1 base and 7 bases respectively, with 26 bases between them. This chain's CDR3 is CASSQGWRGGSRAGNEQFF. The CDR3 DNA reads TGTGCCAGCAGCCAAGGGTGGCGAGGGGGTAGTAGGGCTGGTAATGAGCAGTTCTTC.

This chain connects TRBV16 to TRBJ1-4, with TRBD1 identical over 7 bases. With V trimmed by 2 bases and J by 0 bases, 6 bases remained unmatched. CDR1 and CDR2 from the germline V gene are KGHSY and FQNENV. The CDR3 consists of 17 residues. The CDR3, as DNA: TGTGCCAGCAGCCAAGTTGGAGGGACAGCAACTAATGAAAAACTGTTTTTT. This gives the protein CASSQVGGTATNEKLFF.

The J gene is TRBJ1-4, the V gene TRBV5-1, with D possibly TRBD1 on 5 matching bases. This CDR3 region has 15 residues. Germline CDR1 is SGHRS and CDR2 is YFSETQ. V was pared by 3 bases and J by 0 bases, with 9 bases between. The CDR3 region is CASSYTGATNEKLFF. The CDR3 coding sequence is TGCGCCAGCAGCTATACAGGCGCAACTAATGAAAAACTGTTTTTT.

This clone was seen a single time. This CDR3 reads CASIDSIYYNEQFF. DNA of the CDR3: TGTGCCAGCATCGACAGTATTTACTACAATGAGCAGTTCTTC. The rearrangement joins TRBV7-9 to TRBJ2-1; TRBD1 is a possible D gene (5 bases). The germline CDR1 and CDR2 sequences are SEHNR and FQNEAQ (reference sequence). The CDR3 length is 14 residues. Trimming removed 7 bases at V and 3 bases at J, with 13 bases between. Variable domain in full (rest from reference TRBV7-9 and TRBJ2-1): DTGVSQNPRHKITKRGQNVTFRCDPISEHNRLYWYRQTLGQGPEFLTYFQNEAQLEKSRLLSDRFSAERPKGSFSTLEIQRTEQGDSAMYLCASIDSIYYNEQFFGPGTRLTVL.

The rearrangement links TRBV27 to TRBJ1-1; tentatively, D is TRBD1 (5 bases). The CDR3 spans 13 residues. V was shortened by 6 bases and J by 1 base, with 9 bases between the two germline ends. From germline, CDR1 is MNHEY and CDR2 SMNVEV (reference sequence). The CDR3 loop reads CASRKDRNTEAFF. Written as DNA, the CDR3 is TGTGCCAGCAGAAAAGACAGGAACACTGAAGCTTTCTTT.

The genes are TRBV6-2 or TRBV6-3 and TRBJ2-7; D is ambiguous. The CDR3 sequence is 12 residues long. CDR1 is MNHEY and CDR2 is SVGEGT in the germline V gene. The ends were cut back, 5 bases at V and 3 bases at J, with 8 bases in the middle. For the CDR3, the DNA is TGTGCCAGCAGTAAGGGTGTCTACGAGCAGTACTTC. Translating it yields CASSKGVYEQYF.

A single count supports this clone. This chain connects TRBV7-2 to TRBJ2-7, with TRBD2 as a possible D gene (5 bases). The V gene's germline CDR1 is SGHTA and CDR2 FQGNSA. Trimming stripped 0 bases from V and 5 bases from J, with 11 bases between. The CDR3 runs 14 residues. Here the CDR3 reads CASSLAGGYHEQYF. The CDR3 DNA reads as TGTGCCAGCAGCTTAGCGGGCGGGTACCACGAGCAGTACTTC.

The rearrangement links TRBV3-1 (or the pseudogene TRBV3-2) to TRBJ1-5; 7 bases fit TRBD1. This CDR3 is built from 14 residues. With V trimmed by 4 bases and J by 4 bases, 4 bases remained unmatched. Germline V gene lookup returns CDR1 LGHDT and CDR2 YNNKEL (reference sequence). The CDR3 loop is CASSPDRLNQPQHF. The DNA of the CDR3 is TGTGCCAGCAGCCCGGACAGGCTAAATCAGCCCCAGCATTTT.

This rearrangement joins TRBV2 to TRBJ2-2, with D possibly being TRBD1 or TRBD2 (5 bases each). Germline V lookup: CDR1 SNHLY, CDR2 FYNNEI. Trimming stripped 10 bases from V and 1 base from J, with 13 bases between. CDR3 length equals 14 residues. The CDR3 bases are TGTGCCACTACGGGACGGGAGAACACCGGGGAGCTGTTTTTT. Translating gives CATTGRENTGELFF.

The CDR3 region is CASSFGRGLEAFF. CDR3 coding DNA: TGTGCCAGCAGCTTTGGCAGGGGGCTTGAAGCTTTCTTT. The gene calls are TRBV7-2 and TRBJ1-1; TRBD1 agrees at 8 bases. The CDR3 spans 13 residues. With V trimmed by 3 bases and J by 7 bases, 4 bases remained unmatched. Germline assignment: CDR1 SGHTA and CDR2 FQGNSA.

V is TRBV29-1 and J is TRBJ1-1, with 8 bases matching TRBD1. With V trimmed by 6 bases and J by 5 bases, 11 bases remained unmatched. Per germline, CDR1 SQVTM and CDR2 ANQGSEA. The CDR3 has 14 residues. In nucleotides, the CDR3 is TGCAGCGTCACCCCAGGACAGGGAGGAACTGAAGCTTTCTTT. This sequence encodes CSVTPGQGGTEAFF.

The chain is built from TRBV7-6 and TRBJ1-3; 7 bases map to TRBD1. Germline trimming cut 3 bases from V and 0 bases from J; bases unmatched to any gene: 14. CDR3 size: 19 residues. Germline V CDR1 and CDR2: SGHVS, FNYEAQ. For the CDR3, the DNA is TGTGCCAGCAGCTTCCACCCCGAGGGCAGGGGGAGCTCTGGAAACACCATATATTTT. This translates into CASSFHPEGRGSSGNTIYF.